The sequence of this T cell receptor (beta chain) was determined in a study of T cell repertoires in cytomegalovirus infection. The J segment lost 4 bases and the V segment lost 5 bases, leaving 6 bases of the junction unmatched. The CDR3 sequence is 15 residues long. From germline, CDR1 is MNHEY and CDR2 SVGEGT. This clonotype occurred many times. The target antigen is unknown. One entry per CDR3 protein results from TCRdb running MiXCR on the reads. The sample yields 650,000 to 900,000 distinct CDR3 sequences, about 30% seen once. The V call is TRBV6-2 or TRBV6-3, the J call TRBJ2-2; 8 bases map to TRBD2. This TCR derives from a human donor in good health (CMV status not recorded). Some clones in this sample may be carry-over from other donors' samples. The sequences come from cultured CD8+ T cells from PBMCs, collected from culture after CMV antigen stimulation. CDR3 loop: CASSPTGGTTGELFF. CDR3 nucleotides: TGTGCCAGCAGTCCGACGGGGGGGACCACCGGGGAGCTGTTTTTT.